This TCR beta chain was found in a study of shared clonotypes between healthy human individuals. Study observations and caveats: Blood alone was sampled, and tissue repertoires likely differ. The low donor count limited represented genetic and exposure-history diversity.

Trimming left V 5 bases short and J 2 bases short, with 16 bases between. Germline CDR1 reads MNHEY; CDR2 reads SMNVEV (reference sequence). The CDR3 has 15 residues. Only one count was recorded for this clone. As yet, its antigen is unknown. A far larger clone differs by one base, so this is likely a read error. The conserved phenylalanine or tryptophan normally closing the CDR3 is absent here, so this likely arose from a read error. Authors' methods: Quality scores were absent from the junction-only immunoSEQ sequences, so filtering differed. The table came from immunoSEQ multiplex PCR; TCRdb's copy has only in-frame clones and leaves some out. D and trimming were read from the DNA, whereas the V and J calls and clone size are those reported in that table. This table has about 490,000 clones, over 65% appearing once.

V is TRBV27 and J is TRBJ2-7, with D possibly matching TRBD2 (5 bases). What was sequenced was PBMCs. The clonotype originates from a woman in her thirties or forties in good health. Some clones in this sample may be carry-over from other donors' samples. In DNA, the CDR3 is TGTGCCAGCAGTCCCGACGGGGTAAATGCCTACGAGCAGTACCTC. Encoded protein: CASSPDGVNAYEQYL.